The subject of this entry is one TCR beta chain. This sample is part of a study of blood T cell repertoires in COVID-19. Across the whole study: Whether acute or convalescent, the COVID-19 samples came from the United States, Italy and Spain. PBMCs, B-cell-depleted T cells, or T cells provided the cDNA or gDNA that made up the material.

How the authors handled the data: Reference gene primer amplification yielded estimated nucleated cell counts. Assay used: immunoSEQ multiplex PCR; TCRdb lists only in-frame clones, some missing. V, J and clone size reflect that table, while D and trimming were determined from the DNA. The sample lists roughly 100,000 clones; less than 85% were seen once. The CDR3 totals 15 residues. The germline V gene has CDR1 GTSNPN and CDR2 SVGIG (reference sequence). The V segment lost 1 base and the J segment 6 bases; nucleotides outside the gene matches: 9. This chain joins TRBV30 and TRBJ1-2; 9 bases line up with TRBD1. Sequencing used peripheral blood. The receptor's source is an older woman with acute or convalescent COVID-19. This chain's CDR3 is CAWSGITGGADGYTF. The CDR3 DNA reads TGTGCCTGGAGTGGAATAACAGGGGGCGCCGATGGCTACACCTTC. The whole variable domain, filled in from reference TRBV30 and TRBJ1-2, reads SQTIHQWPATLVQPVGSPLSLECTVEGTSNPNLYWYRQAAGRGLQLLFYSVGIGQISSEVPQNLSASRPQDRQFILSSKKLLLSDSGFYLCAWSGITGGADGYTFGSGTRLTVV.